Below, one T cell receptor (beta chain) is given with its context. The target antigen is unknown. V shed 8 bases and J shed 0 bases, with 13 bases lying between them. Germline V lookup: CDR1 KGHSH, CDR2 LQKENI. The CDR3 spans 15 residues. This specimen belongs to a study of T cells after yellow fever vaccination. Study details: The fractions with low cell numbers were processed using SMART-Seq v4 Ultra Low Input. Study observations and caveats: Repertoires sorted by FACS could include abundant clonotypes that are contaminants from the bulk population.

A 5'RACE template-switching step, the method used to make TCR cDNA, added a universal primer site and UMIs. Via MiXCR, TCRdb re-called the 5' RACE reads, giving one row per CDR3 protein. The repertoire holds a few hundred thousand distinct CDR3 sequences, with roughly 9% as singletons. This chain joins TRBV18 and TRBJ1-4, with D unresolved. The sequence was collected from a man younger than 35 who received the YFV17D yellow fever vaccine. The specimen comprised CD4+ T cells sorted from PBMCs, sampled 5 days after the yellow fever booster vaccination. In DNA form, the CDR3 reads TGTGCCAGCACCAAGAGTCACGCAACTAATGAAAAACTGTTTTTT. Its protein is CASTKSHATNEKLFF.